These 10 T cell receptor beta chains came from one sample sequenced in a study of cytomegalovirus exposure and HLA in healthy donors. Produced via immunoSEQ multiplex PCR; TCRdb's table is partial and in-frame only. The repertoire has under 65,000 clones, roughly 96% of them found once; the top ten carry 5.8%. What was sequenced was PBMCs. These receptors came from a woman aged 18-29 years in good health and CMV-seropositive.

The V gene is TRBV4-1, the J gene TRBJ2-3; D remains ambiguous. The V end was cut by 1 base, the J end by 2 bases, with 10 bases between. The CDR3 covers 15 residues. The V gene's germline CDR1 is MGHRA and CDR2 YSYEKL. Written as DNA, the CDR3 is TGCGCCAGCAGCCAAGTTGCCGGGTCCACAGATACGCAGTATTTT. Translated, it gives CASSQVAGSTDTQYF.

V is TRBV5-1 and J is TRBJ2-5, with TRBD2 matching 12 bases. V lost 1 base, J lost 2 bases, and 0 bases stayed unmatched. Germline V gene sequence: CDR1 SGHRS, CDR2 YFSETQ. The CDR3 sequence is 15 residues long. The CDR3 here is CASSLTSGGQETQYF. The CDR3 nucleotides read TGCGCCAGCAGCTTGACTAGCGGGGGGCAAGAGACCCAGTACTTC.

V is TRBV14 and J is TRBJ1-1, with D possibly TRBD1 on 5 matching bases. Germline V gives CDR1 SGHDN, CDR2 FVKESK. The germline V and J ends were trimmed by 2 bases and 4 bases, with 8 bases remaining between them. This CDR3 spans 13 amino acids. The CDR3 region is CASSQRTPTEAFF. CDR3 in DNA: TGTGCCAGCAGCCAACGGACACCCACTGAAGCTTTCTTT.

The rearrangement links TRBV4-1 to TRBJ2-7, with D perhaps TRBD2 (6 bases). V dropped 5 bases and J dropped 6 bases, with 23 bases sitting between them. Germline V gives CDR1 MGHRA, CDR2 YSYEKL. The CDR3 runs to 16 residues. The CDR3 DNA is TGCGCCAGCAGCTACTCTATGGGGACTGTCCCACGCGAGCAGTACTTC. Protein sequence: CASSYSMGTVPREQYF.

This chain links TRBV28 with TRBJ1-2; D remains unclear. The CDR3 totals 13 residues. Germline V CDR1 and CDR2: MDHEN, SYDVKM. V gave up 4 bases and J gave up 0 bases, with 6 bases separating them. CDR3 protein: CASSSSPNYGYTF. As DNA, the CDR3 is TGTGCCAGCAGTTCTAGTCCTAACTATGGCTACACCTTC.

J is TRBJ2-2 and V is TRBV4-2; 9 bases fit TRBD2. The ends lost 0 bases at V and 7 bases at J; junction bases unmatched: 9. Germline V lookup: CDR1 LGHNA, CDR2 YNFKEQ. The CDR3 extends over 17 amino acids. The CDR3, as DNA: TGTGCCAGCAGCCAAGATTTGCTAGCGGGGACGGGCGGGGAGCTGTTTTTT. This encodes CASSQDLLAGTGGELFF.

The chain links TRBV11-1 to TRBJ2-5; TRBD1 matches 9 bases. Looked up from germline, CDR1 is SGHAT and CDR2 is FQDESV (reference sequence). The CDR3 is made up of 12 amino acids. V trimming: 6 bases; J trimming: 7 bases; junction bases outside the gene matches: 3. This CDR3 is CASSGTGRTQYF. The CDR3 coding sequence is TGTGCCAGCAGTGGGACAGGGCGGACCCAGTACTTC.

The chain recombines TRBV19 with TRBJ1-5; TRBD1 matches at 10 bases. The trim removed 3 bases at V and 2 bases at J, leaving 13 bases unmatched. This CDR3 is 19 amino acids long. The germline V gene has CDR1 LNHDA and CDR2 SQIVND (reference sequence). The CDR3 DNA reads as TGTGCCAGTAGTATTCTCCGGGACAGGGGTGGCGTCGGCAATCAGCCCCAGCATTTT. It specifies CASSILRDRGGVGNQPQHF.

The DNA for the CDR3 is TGTGCCAGCAGCGCAGGGACAGGGGGCAGTCAGCCCCAGCATTTT. This gives the protein CASSAGTGGSQPQHF. The rearrangement joins TRBV9 to TRBJ1-5; 12 bases match TRBD1. Losses at the gene ends were 3 bases for V and 6 bases for J; bases not matched to a gene: 4. Germline CDR1 is SGDLS and CDR2 is YYNGEE. The CDR3 has 15 amino acids. Full variable domain (rest looked up from reference TRBV9 and TRBJ1-5): DSGVTQTPKHLITATGQRVTLRCSPRSGDLSVYWYQQSLDQGLQFLIQYYNGEERAKGNILERFSAQQFPDLHSELNLSSLELGDSALYFCASSAGTGGSQPQHFGDGTRLSIL.

The chain uses TRBV19 and TRBJ2-2; no firm D call. In germline, CDR1 is LNHDA, CDR2 SQIVND (reference sequence). V lost 8 bases to trimming and J lost 6 bases, with 10 bases between them. CDR3 length: 12 amino acids. In nucleotides, the CDR3 is TGTGCCAGTTCGTTTGGCCCCGGGGAGCTGTTTTTT. Translating gives CASSFGPGELFF.